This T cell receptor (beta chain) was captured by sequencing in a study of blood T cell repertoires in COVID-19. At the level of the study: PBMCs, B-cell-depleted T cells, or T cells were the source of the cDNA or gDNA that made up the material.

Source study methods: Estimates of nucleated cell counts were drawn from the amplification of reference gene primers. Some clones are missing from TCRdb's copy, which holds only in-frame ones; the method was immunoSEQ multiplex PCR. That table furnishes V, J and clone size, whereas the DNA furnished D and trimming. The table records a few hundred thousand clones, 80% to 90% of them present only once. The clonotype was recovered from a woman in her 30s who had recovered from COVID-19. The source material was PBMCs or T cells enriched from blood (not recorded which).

The CDR3 sequence is CSAVAVTPSGSYNEQFF. Written as DNA, the CDR3 is TGCAGCGCTGTTGCGGTGACGCCTAGCGGGAGTTACAATGAGCAGTTCTTC. V is TRBV29-1 and J is TRBJ2-1; 10 nucleotides match TRBD2. Germline V gene data show CDR1 as SQVTM and CDR2 as ANQGSEA. After removal of 7 bases from V and 4 bases from J, the junction contained 16 bases not matched to a gene. This CDR3 region has 17 residues.